This T cell receptor (beta chain) was recovered during a study of control samples from healthy donors and cancer patients. Clones were read by immunoSEQ multiplex PCR, and TCRdb kept only the in-frame ones, dropping some. This sample has over 150,000 clones, with roughly nine tenths found just once. Trimming removed 2 bases from V and 8 bases from J; junction bases left unmatched: 9. Germline V gene sequence: CDR1 SGDLS, CDR2 YYNGEE. CDR3 size: 15 residues. The genes are TRBV9 and TRBJ1-4; 7 nucleotides line up with TRBD1. Material for sequencing was blood. The source of this sequence is a young man in good health. Here the CDR3 DNA reads TGTGCCAGCAGCGTGGGGGACAGCCAGCGAGAAAAACTGTTTTTT. Translation gives CASSVGDSQREKLFF.